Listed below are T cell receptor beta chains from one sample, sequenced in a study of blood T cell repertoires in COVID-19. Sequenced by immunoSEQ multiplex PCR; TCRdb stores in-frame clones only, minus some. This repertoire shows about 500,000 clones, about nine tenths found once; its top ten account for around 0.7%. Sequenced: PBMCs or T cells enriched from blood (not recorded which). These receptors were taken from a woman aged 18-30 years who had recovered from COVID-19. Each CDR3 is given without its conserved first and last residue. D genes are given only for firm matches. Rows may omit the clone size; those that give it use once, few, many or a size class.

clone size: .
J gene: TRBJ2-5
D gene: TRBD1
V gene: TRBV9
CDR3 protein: ASSVGDRDTETQY

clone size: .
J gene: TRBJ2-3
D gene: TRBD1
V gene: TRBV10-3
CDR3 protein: AISEGTTGDVGDTQY

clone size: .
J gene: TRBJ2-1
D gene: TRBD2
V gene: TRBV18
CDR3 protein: ASSPTSGGAYEQF

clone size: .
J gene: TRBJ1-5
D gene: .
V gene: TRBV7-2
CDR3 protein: ASSLEVYQPQH

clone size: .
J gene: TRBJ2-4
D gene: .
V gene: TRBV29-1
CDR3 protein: SAQLETYIQY

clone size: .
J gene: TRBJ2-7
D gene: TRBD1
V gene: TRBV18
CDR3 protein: ASSPTRQGGYYEQY

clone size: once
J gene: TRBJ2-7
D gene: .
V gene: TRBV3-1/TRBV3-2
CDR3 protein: ASSQADMWEQY

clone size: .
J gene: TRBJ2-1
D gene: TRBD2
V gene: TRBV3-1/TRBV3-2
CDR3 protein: ASSASGNSYNEQF

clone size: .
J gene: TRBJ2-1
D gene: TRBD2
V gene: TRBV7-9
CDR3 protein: ASSLRRSGGQTF

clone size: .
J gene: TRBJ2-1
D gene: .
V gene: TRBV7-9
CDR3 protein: ASSLALQGPYNEQF

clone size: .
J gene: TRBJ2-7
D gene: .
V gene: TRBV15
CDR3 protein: ATSSFRGPSYEQY

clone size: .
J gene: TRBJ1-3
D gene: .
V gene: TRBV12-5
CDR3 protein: ASASGFSGNTIY

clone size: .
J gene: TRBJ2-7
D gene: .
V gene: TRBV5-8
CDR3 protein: ASSLGAELYEQY

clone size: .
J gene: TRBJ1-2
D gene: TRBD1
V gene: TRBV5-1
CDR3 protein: ASSLDGDRLSYT

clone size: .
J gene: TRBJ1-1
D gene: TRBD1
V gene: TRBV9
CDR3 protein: ASSISVTGGSEAF

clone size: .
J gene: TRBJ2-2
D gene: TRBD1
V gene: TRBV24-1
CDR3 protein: ATSDTGQGNTGELF

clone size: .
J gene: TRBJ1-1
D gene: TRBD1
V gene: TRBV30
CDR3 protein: AWHTGTGGTEAF

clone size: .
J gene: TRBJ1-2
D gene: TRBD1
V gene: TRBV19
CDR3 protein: ASNTDRVNYGYT

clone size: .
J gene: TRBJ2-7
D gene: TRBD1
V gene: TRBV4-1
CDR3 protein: ASSRVPGQGMGEQY

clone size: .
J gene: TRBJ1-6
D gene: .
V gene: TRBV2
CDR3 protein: ASSRESSYNSPLH

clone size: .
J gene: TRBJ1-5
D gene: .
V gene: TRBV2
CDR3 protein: ASSGSAGAIYQPQH

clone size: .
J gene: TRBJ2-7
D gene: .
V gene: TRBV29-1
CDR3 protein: SVVEGVGEQY

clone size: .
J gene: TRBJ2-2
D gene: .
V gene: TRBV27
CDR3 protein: ASTPSNTGELF

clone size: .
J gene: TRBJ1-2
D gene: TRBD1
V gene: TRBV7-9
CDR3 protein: ASSRPPWQGASGGYT

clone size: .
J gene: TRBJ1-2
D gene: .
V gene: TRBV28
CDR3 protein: ASSLAGPNYGYT

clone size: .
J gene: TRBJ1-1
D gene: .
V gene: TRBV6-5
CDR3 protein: ASSPQGDTEAF

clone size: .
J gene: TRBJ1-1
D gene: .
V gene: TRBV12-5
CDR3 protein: ASGFDTEAF

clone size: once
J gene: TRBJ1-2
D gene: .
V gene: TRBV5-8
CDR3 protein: ASRTRAANYGYT

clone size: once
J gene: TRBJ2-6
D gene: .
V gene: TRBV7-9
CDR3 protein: ASSLGAIGANVLT

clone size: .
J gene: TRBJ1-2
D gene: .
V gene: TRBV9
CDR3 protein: ASSVGGGQYGYT

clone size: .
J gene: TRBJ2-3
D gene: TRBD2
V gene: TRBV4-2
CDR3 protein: ASSLGTSGGSTDTQY

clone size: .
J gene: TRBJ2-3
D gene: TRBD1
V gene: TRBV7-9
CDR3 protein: ASSKDRATDTQY

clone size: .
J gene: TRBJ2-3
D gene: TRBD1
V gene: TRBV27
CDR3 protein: ASSVDPGQGLTDTQY

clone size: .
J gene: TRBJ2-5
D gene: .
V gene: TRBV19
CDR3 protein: ASSILGAEETQY

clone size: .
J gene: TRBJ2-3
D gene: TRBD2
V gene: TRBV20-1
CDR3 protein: SASPGGPLGDTQY

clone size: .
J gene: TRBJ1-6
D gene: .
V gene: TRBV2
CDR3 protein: ASGDGNYNSPLH

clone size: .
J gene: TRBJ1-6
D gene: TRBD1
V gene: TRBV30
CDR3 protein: AWRTGDVSPLH

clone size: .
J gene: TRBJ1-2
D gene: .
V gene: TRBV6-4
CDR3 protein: ASSDSYGGSDQNYGYT

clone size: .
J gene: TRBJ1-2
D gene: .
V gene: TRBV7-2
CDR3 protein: ASSLGPGWDYGYT

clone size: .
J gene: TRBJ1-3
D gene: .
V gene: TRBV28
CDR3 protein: ASSPPGKLNTIY

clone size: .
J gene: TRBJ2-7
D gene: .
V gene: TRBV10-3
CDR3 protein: AISDSDNYEQY

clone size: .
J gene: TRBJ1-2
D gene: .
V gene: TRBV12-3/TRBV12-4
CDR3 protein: ASSLDGAYGYT

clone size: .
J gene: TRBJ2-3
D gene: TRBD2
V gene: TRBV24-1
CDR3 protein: ATRRGGEDTQY

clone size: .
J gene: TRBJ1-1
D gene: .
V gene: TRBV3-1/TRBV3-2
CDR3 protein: ASSQVFGGRTEAF

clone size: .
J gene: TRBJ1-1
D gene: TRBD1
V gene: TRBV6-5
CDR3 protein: ASSYGQGAAF

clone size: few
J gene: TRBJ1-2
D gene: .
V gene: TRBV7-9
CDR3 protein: ASSLQGIGYT

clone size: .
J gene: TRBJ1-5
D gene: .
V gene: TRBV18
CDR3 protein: ASSIERGQPQH

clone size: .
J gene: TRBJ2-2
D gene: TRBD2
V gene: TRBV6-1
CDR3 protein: ASSARLAGTRTGELF

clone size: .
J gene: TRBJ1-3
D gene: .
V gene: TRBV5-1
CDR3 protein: ASSLGSTGNTIY

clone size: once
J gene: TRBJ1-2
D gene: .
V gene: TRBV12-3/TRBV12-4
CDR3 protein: ASSYLALAGYT

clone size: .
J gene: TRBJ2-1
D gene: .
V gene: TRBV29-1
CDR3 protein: SVARDGDEQF

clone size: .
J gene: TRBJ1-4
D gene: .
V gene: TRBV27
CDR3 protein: ASSPRTAWAGNEKLF

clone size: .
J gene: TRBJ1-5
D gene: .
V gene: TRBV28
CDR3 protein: ASSQFTGSLEQPQH

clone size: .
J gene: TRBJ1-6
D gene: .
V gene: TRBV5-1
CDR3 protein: ASSLVTGNSPLH

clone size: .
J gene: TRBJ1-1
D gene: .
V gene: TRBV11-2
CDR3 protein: ASSLAGYNTEAF

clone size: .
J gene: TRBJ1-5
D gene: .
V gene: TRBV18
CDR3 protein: ASSPGAGVNQPQH

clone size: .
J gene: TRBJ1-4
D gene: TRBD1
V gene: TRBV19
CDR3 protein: ASSRQGGPEKLF

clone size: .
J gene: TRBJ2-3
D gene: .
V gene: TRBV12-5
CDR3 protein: ASGLERGGGSTDTQY